Below, 5 T cell receptor beta chains from the same sample are listed, as sequenced in a study of siplizumab effects on memory and regulatory T cells. Repertoires were generated with immunoSEQ multiplex PCR, while TCRdb's copy carries only in-frame clones and drops some. The sample shows 85,000 to 130,000 clones, around 90% of them seen only once. Sequences were obtained from Tregs sorted from blood. Receptors were obtained from a human donor in good health.

The chain joins TRBV18 to TRBJ1-2; D gene uncertain. The CDR3 covers 16 residues. Germline-derived CDR1 and CDR2 are KGHSH and LQKENI. V lost 5 bases to trimming and J lost 3 bases, with 19 bases between them. The CDR3 bases are TGTGCCAGCTCATTTATCCTCGGAAGGGATGACTATGGCTACACCTTC. This sequence encodes CASSFILGRDDYGYTF.

The chain is built from TRBV19 and TRBJ2-5, with TRBD2 matching 7 bases. From germline, CDR1 is LNHDA and CDR2 SQIVND (reference sequence). The CDR3 has 15 residues. With V trimmed by 3 bases and J by 3 bases, 7 bases remained unmatched. The CDR3 region has the DNA TGTGCCAGTAGTATTGGGGGGGAGCTCAAAGAGACCCAGTACTTC. It is translated as CASSIGGELKETQYF.

This chain uses TRBV9 with TRBJ1-4; D is uncertain. Trimming took 2 bases from V and 3 from J, leaving 5 bases between them. The CDR3 loop spans 13 amino acids. Germline loops: CDR1 SGDLS, CDR2 YYNGEE. CDR3 residues: CASSVSANEKLFF. The CDR3 DNA follows: TGTGCCAGCAGCGTGTCAGCTAATGAAAAACTGTTTTTT. The whole variable domain, remainder taken from reference TRBV9 and TRBJ1-4, is DSGVTQTPKHLITATGQRVTLRCSPRSGDLSVYWYQQSLDQGLQFLIQYYNGEERAKGNILERFSAQQFPDLHSELNLSSLELGDSALYFCASSVSANEKLFFGSGTQLSVL.

The chain carries TRBV14 and TRBJ2-7; D possibly corresponds to TRBD2 (5 bases). CDR1 is SGHDN and CDR2 is FVKESK in the germline V gene. The V end lost 0 bases, the J end lost 9 bases, and 12 bases lay between the germline ends. This CDR3 has 13 residues. The CDR3 bases are TGTGCCAGCAGCCAAGAGCGGTGGGGAGCGCAGTACTTC. Translated, it gives CASSQERWGAQYF. Using reference TRBV14 and TRBJ2-7 for the parts outside the CDR3, the full variable domain is EAGVTQFPSHSVIEKGQTVTLRCDPISGHDNLYWYRRVMGKEIKFLLHFVKESKQDESGMPNNRFLAERTGGTYSTLKVQPAELEDSGVYFCASSQERWGAQYFGPGTRLTVT.

The chain links TRBV18 to TRBJ1-2, with 9 bases matching TRBD1. This CDR3 comprises 14 residues. Germline V gives CDR1 KGHSH, CDR2 LQKENI. V trimming: 6 bases; J trimming: 7 bases; junction bases outside the gene matches: 9. In DNA form, the CDR3 reads TGTGCCAGCTCGGAGGGGACAGGGCTCAGTGGCTACACCTTC. Protein product: CASSEGTGLSGYTF.